This entry concerns a single T cell receptor (beta chain). The clone's antigen remains unknown. No base quality information exists; no much larger clone differs at one position. The data stem from a study of blood T cell repertoires in COVID-19 (dated by TCRdb to between 2020 and 2021). Background for the entire study: Samples covering the acute and convalescent phases of COVID-19 were provided by collaborators in the United States, Italy and Spain. The prospective study material was composed of cDNA or gDNA derived from T cells, B-cell-depleted T cells, or PBMCs. The dataset comprised deeply sampled blood TCRbeta repertoires from subjects exposed to, actively infected with, or recovered from COVID-19. A freely available public database, intended as a resource for researchers studying the immune response to SARS-CoV-2, is where the repertoires were released. Samples were obtained from the ongoing ImmuneRACE study (first 160 participants) and from about 1,300 subjects provided by 6 global collaborators. Sample metadata almost always included a de-identified subject ID, COVID-19 status, age in years and sex. Where available, HLA class I and class II types were obtained from metadata supplied by the sample provider rather than from assay-based typing.

Beyond this particular receptor, the publication reports: The quantity of clinical and demographic metadata differed by source and by participant and was supplied without curation.

Trimming at the junction amounts to 0 bases on V and 4 bases on J, and the germline ends lie 9 bases apart. CDR1 and CDR2 (MNHNY, SVGAGI) derive from the germline V gene (reference sequence). The CDR3 numbers 14 residues from cysteine through phenylalanine. The only DNA kept is the CDR3, 42 bases in frame from the first base. The collaborating institutions used their own protocols to collect whole blood in K2EDTA tubes. Collaborator samples were shipped for TCRbeta analysis as frozen whole blood, isolated PBMCs, or DNA extracted from either sample type. TCRbeta CDR3 regions were amplified from genomic DNA by means of the immunoSEQ Assay, a bias-controlled multiplex PCR. The authors processed their data as follows. Within the assay, amplification of reference gene primers was used to estimate how many nucleated cells each sample contained. To quantify the absolute abundance of each unique TCRbeta CDR3 rearrangement, sequence reads were collapsed and filtered. For each sample, productive Simpson clonality was calculated by taking the square root of Simpson's diversity index across productive rearrangements. TCRdb carries this immuneACCESS record with in-frame sequences only. Its versions omit some clonotypes, under half of them owing to an unresolved V gene in the studies checked, with the rest unexplained. V and J calls and clone size follow that table, whereas D and trimming were derived from the DNA. For this sample the table gives tens of thousands of clones, of which about four fifths were detected only once. About 6.2% of the sample lies in the top ten.

The sequenced material came from peripheral blood. This clonotype was sampled from a human donor in a cohort sampled during active or convalescent COVID-19. The chain is assembled from TRBV6-6 and TRBJ1-1, with no confidently assigned D gene. The CDR3 region reads CASSYSYRSTEAFF. The DNA is TGTGCCAGCAGTTACTCGTACAGAAGCACTGAAGCTTTCTTT.